This T cell receptor beta chain was recorded in a study of prognosis after radiotherapy for stage I lung cancer. Two-round multiplex PCR on genomic DNA was the method by which TCR beta CDR3 was amplified. First-round PCR amplification was performed with primers specific to each TRBV and TRBJ gene. TCRdb re-called the multiplex PCR reads through MiXCR, storing one row per CDR3 protein. The sample has 20,000 or so distinct CDR3 sequences, approximately 26% seen once. The germline V gene encodes CDR1 SGHRS and CDR2 YFSETQ. The CDR3 runs to 18 residues. V dropped 4 bases and J dropped 9; count of bases not matched to a gene: 23. This clonotype was counted ten times or more.

Sample: PBMCs, taken before or after stereotactic body radiation therapy (not recorded which). This sequence was found in a donor over 45 with non-small cell lung cancer. The J gene is TRBJ2-5, the V gene TRBV5-1; TRBD2 agrees at 8 bases. The CDR3 region has the DNA TGCGCCAGCAGCCCGAGCAATCCGGGACTAGGGCGGGGAGGGGCCCAGTACTTC. It is translated as CASSPSNPGLGRGGAQYF. Full variable domain (missing parts from reference TRBV5-1 and TRBJ2-5): KAGVTQTPRYLIKTRGQQVTLSCSPISGHRSVSWYQQTPGQGLQFLFEYFSETQRNKGNFPGRFSGRQFSNSRSEMNVSTLELGDSALYLCASSPSNPGLGRGGAQYFGPGTRLLVL.